The 22 T cell receptor beta chains below were found in one sample sequenced in a study of human CD8 memory T cell subsets (dated by TCRdb to the early 2020s). A Human TCR Profiling Kit was used to prepare UMI-labeled 5' RACE TCRbeta libraries. The reads were reprocessed in TCRdb, with one entry per CDR3 protein sequence and no accompanying DNA. Per the sample table, the count is approximately 7,000 distinct CDR3 sequences. The ten largest make up roughly 20% of the sample. The sample consisted of CD8+ T cells from PBMCs. All receptors derive from a human donor in good health.

The chain employs TRBV12-2 and TRBJ2-7; TCRdb gives TRBD1 as the D gene, but with no DNA this cannot be confirmed. TRBV12-2 is a recognized pseudogene. The CDR3 extends over 16 amino acids. The CDR3 is CASRQRDSKRDYEQYF.

The chain is built from TRBV11-3 and TRBJ2-2. CDR3 length: 12 residues. CDR1 is SGHNT, CDR2 YENEEA, per germline. CDR3 in amino acids: CASSSISGELFF.

The genes are TRBV7-9 and TRBJ2-7; TCRdb's assignment of TRBD1 cannot be checked, as there is no DNA. This CDR3 is built from 16 residues. Germline CDR1 and CDR2: SEHNR and FQNEAQ (reference sequence). The chain's CDR3 is CASSPGTLDPTYEQYF.

Considering frequency, this clonotype is medium-sized. V and J are TRBV5-5 and TRBJ2-1. Germline CDR1 SGHKS, CDR2 YYEKEE (reference sequence). The length of the CDR3 is 15 residues. CDR3 loop: CASSSPGATNNEQFF.

The V gene is TRBV28, the J gene TRBJ1-2; without DNA, the TCRdb call of TRBD1 cannot be checked. From germline, CDR1 is MDHEN and CDR2 SYDVKM. This CDR3 has 15 amino acids. CDR3: CASSFVTGAHYGYTF.

The CDR3 sequence is CASSRGGVNEQFF. The J gene is TRBJ2-1, the V gene TRBV7-8; TCRdb designates TRBD1, a call that cannot be tested without DNA. CDR3 length: 13 residues. Germline V gives CDR1 SGHVS, CDR2 FQNEAQ.

This chain joins TRBV27 and TRBJ2-1; TCRdb proposes TRBD1, but this gene call is untestable without DNA. CDR3 length: 14 amino acids. The germline CDR1 and CDR2 sequences are MNHEY and SMNVEV (reference sequence). The CDR3 spells CASSWGDSYNEQFF.

In terms of frequency, this clonotype is medium-sized. The chain combines TRBV20-1 with TRBJ2-1; TCRdb calls TRBD2, which cannot be checked without DNA. Germline V gives CDR1 DFQATT, CDR2 SNEGSKA (reference sequence). The CDR3 contains 15 residues. CDR3 residues: CSARDDGGAGNEQFF.

The CDR3 is CSGRDVGNYGYTF. V is TRBV29-1 and J is TRBJ1-2; with no DNA, the TCRdb D assignment of TRBD1 cannot be verified. The CDR3 extends over 13 amino acids. Germline CDR1 SQVTM, CDR2 ANQGSEA.

The gene calls are TRBV20-1 and TRBJ1-3; TCRdb outputs TRBD1, but without DNA this stays unchecked. Germline CDR1 DFQATT, CDR2 SNEGSKA (reference sequence). The CDR3 covers 17 residues. The CDR3 sequence: CSARGPEAYLSGNTIYF.

This chain uses TRBV29-1 with TRBJ2-3. CDR3 size: 13 residues. CDR1 SQVTM and CDR2 ANQGSEA come from the germline V gene. The CDR3 reads CSVFGSSTDTQYF.

The chain recombines TRBV29-1 with TRBJ1-2. Per the germline V gene, CDR1 is SQVTM and CDR2 is ANQGSEA. The CDR3 totals 11 residues. CDR3 region: CSVESSYGYTF. Based on the CDR3 plus reference TRBV29-1 and TRBJ1-2, the full variable domain is SAVISQKPSRDICQRGTSLTIQCQVDSQVTMMFWYRQQPGQSLTLIATANQGSEATYESGFVIDKFPISRPNLTFSTLTVSNMSPEDSSIYLCSVESSYGYTFGSGTRLTVV.

CDR3: CASSLDGLAPIYEQYF. The chain is built from TRBV11-3 and TRBJ2-7; the D call of TRBD2 rests on TCRdb alone, since no DNA is present to check it. This CDR3 contains 16 residues. Germline V gene data show CDR1 as SGHNT and CDR2 as YENEEA.

Measured by frequency, this clonotype is large. This chain links TRBV10-1 with TRBJ2-1; the D call from TCRdb, TRBD2, cannot be confirmed without DNA. Germline V gives CDR1 WNHNN, CDR2 SYGVQD (reference sequence). The CDR3 sequence is 16 residues long. The CDR3 loop reads CASSESRLALDNEQFF.

This chain links TRBV5-1 with TRBJ2-1; absent DNA, TCRdb's TRBD2 call cannot be checked. The CDR3 loop spans 16 amino acids. Germline CDR1 reads SGHRS; CDR2 reads YFSETQ. CDR3 sequence reads: CASSFSLAGGKNEQFF.

The CDR3 loop is CASRGPGAADTQYF. V is TRBV9 and J is TRBJ2-3; the D call of TRBD1 rests on TCRdb alone, since no DNA is present to check it. Germline V gene data show CDR1 as SGDLS and CDR2 as YYNGEE. The CDR3 is 14 amino acids.

The CDR3 spells CATSGGPYNEQFF. V and J are TRBV6-1 and TRBJ2-1. CDR3 length: 13 residues. Germline lookup yields CDR1 MNHNS and CDR2 SASEGT.

The CDR3: CSARDGNGGETQYF. V and J are TRBV20-1 and TRBJ2-5; TCRdb calls TRBD1, which cannot be checked without DNA. This CDR3 is 14 amino acids long. The germline gives CDR1 DFQATT, CDR2 SNEGSKA (reference sequence).

This chain links TRBV6-1 with TRBJ2-3; without DNA, the TCRdb call of TRBD1 cannot be checked. From germline, CDR1 is MNHNS and CDR2 SASEGT. This CDR3 is 13 amino acids long. CDR3 sequence: CASLDRAADTQYF.

The chain has TRBV28 and TRBJ2-1; with no DNA, the TCRdb D assignment of TRBD1 cannot be verified. Germline V gives CDR1 MDHEN, CDR2 SYDVKM. This CDR3 comprises 14 residues. The CDR3 loop reads CATRTGTLYNEQFF.

The chain employs TRBV19 and TRBJ1-4; TCRdb proposes TRBD1, but this gene call is untestable without DNA. Germline V gene data show CDR1 as LNHDA and CDR2 as SQIVND (reference sequence). CDR3 length equals 15 residues. CDR3 in amino acids: CASSLGTATNEKLFF.

The chain is built from TRBV27 and TRBJ2-1; TCRdb selects TRBD2, and the lack of DNA leaves this call unchecked. The CDR3 length is 17 residues. Germline V gene lookup returns CDR1 MNHEY and CDR2 SMNVEV (reference sequence). This CDR3 is CASSTRDSRYSYNEQFF.